The next 13 T cell receptor beta chains were all read from a single sample in a study of T-cell memory formation after mild COVID-19. A single record per CDR3 protein comes from TCRdb applying MiXCR to the 5' RACE reads. The sample contains about 320,000 distinct CDR3 sequences, more than 13% of which appear only once. Sample: PBMCs or a T cell subset sorted from them (not recorded which). The receptors originated from a man aged 18 to 30 who had mild COVID-19 (a few samples of this study predate the infection). Cell type and time point are not known.

The table lists this clonotype with a few counts. At one boundary the junction diverges from the germline segment, which might be a read error. The chain uses TRBV5-1 and TRBJ2-3; D is unresolved. The germline V gene has CDR1 SGHRS and CDR2 YFSETQ. The CDR3 sequence is 14 residues long. DNA of the CDR3: TGCGCCAGCAGGTTGGGCATCCTGGGAGATACGCAGTATTTT. Protein: CASRLGILGDTQYF.

This clonotype has ten or more counts. The V call is TRBV7-9, the J call TRBJ1-4, with D uncertain. This CDR3 spans 14 amino acids. CDR1 is SEHNR and CDR2 is FQNEAQ in the germline V gene (reference sequence). Deletions cut 3 bases from V and 7 bases from J, with 12 bases between. The CDR3 sequence is CASSFRGVGEKLFF. The DNA for the CDR3 is TGTGCCAGCAGCTTTCGCGGAGTCGGTGAAAAACTGTTTTTT.

This clonotype was seen only a few times. This chain joins TRBV19 and TRBJ1-6, with D tentatively TRBD1 (5 bases). The CDR3 length is 14 residues. V lost 7 bases to trimming and J lost 7 bases, with 14 bases between them. CDR1 is LNHDA, CDR2 SQIVND, per germline (reference sequence). CDR3: CASNRWGTNSPLHF. CDR3 DNA sequence: TGTGCCAGTAACAGGTGGGGGACGAATTCACCCCTCCACTTT.

This clonotype was detected only a few times. The chain carries TRBV4-1 and TRBJ1-5, with D hard to call. The CDR3 runs 13 residues. V was pared by 3 bases and J by 9 bases, with 12 bases between. Germline V gives CDR1 MGHRA, CDR2 YSYEKL. The CDR3: CASSQTPSSPQHF. The CDR3 region has the DNA TGCGCCAGCAGCCAGACTCCTAGCTCGCCCCAGCATTTT.

V usage is TRBV5-1 and J usage is TRBJ1-6; 11 positions agree with TRBD1. Germline V gene data show CDR1 as SGHRS and CDR2 as YFSETQ. Germline trimming cut 4 bases from V and 9 bases from J; bases unmatched to any gene: 6. The CDR3 is 15 amino acids. CDR3 sequence (DNA): TGCGCCAGCAGCCCAGGGACAGGGGGTTCTTCACCCCTCCACTTT. Protein product: CASSPGTGGSSPLHF.

The CDR3 region is CASSLVPRGEQYV. CDR3 coding DNA: TGTGCCAGCAGCTTGGTTCCCAGGGGCGAGCAGTACGTC. The rearrangement uses TRBV7-8 and TRBJ2-7; tentatively, D is TRBD1 (6 bases). Trimming cost V 3 bases and J 6 bases, with 12 bases left between them. This CDR3 has 13 amino acids. Germline V lookup: CDR1 SGHVS, CDR2 FQNEAQ.

The rearrangement links TRBV28 to TRBJ2-5; D is uncertain. Germline-derived CDR1 and CDR2 are MDHEN and SYDVKM. This CDR3 has 16 residues. Trimming left V 6 bases short and J 5 bases short, with 22 bases between. DNA of the CDR3: TGTGCCAGCAGCCCCCAGGCCGCGCCGGGTCGGGAGACCCAGTACTTC. As protein: CASSPQAAPGRETQYF.

The chain combines TRBV4-3 with TRBJ1-1; 12 bases map to TRBD1. CDR1 is LGHNA, CDR2 YSLEER, per germline. The CDR3 runs 14 residues. V lost 4 bases, J lost 10 bases, and 7 bases stayed unmatched. CDR3 loop: CASSPGTGGYGAFF. The DNA for the CDR3 is TGCGCCAGCAGCCCCGGGACAGGGGGCTACGGAGCTTTCTTT.

This clonotype was seen at least ten times. The chain employs TRBV7-3 and TRBJ2-1; 7 bases match TRBD2. The CDR3 has 17 amino acids. Germline CDR1 and CDR2: SGHTA and FQGTGA. V was pared by 5 bases and J by 0 bases, with 10 bases of the junction left unmatched. CDR3 protein: CASSQGGGARSYNEQFF. DNA of the CDR3: TGTGCCAGCAGCCAGGGCGGGGGTGCCCGCTCCTACAATGAGCAGTTCTTC.

The chain employs TRBV7-6 and TRBJ1-4; D might be TRBD1 (6 bases). V was clipped by 5 bases and J by 2 bases, with 15 bases between them. Germline V gene sequence: CDR1 SGHVS, CDR2 FNYEAQ. The CDR3 has 16 amino acids. The CDR3 coding sequence is TGTGCCAGCAGCCCTCAGCAGGGGCATACTAATGAAAAACTGTTTTTT. Translating gives CASSPQQGHTNEKLFF.

The J gene is TRBJ2-1, the V gene TRBV10-3, with 9 nucleotides matching TRBD2. V was pared by 0 bases and J by 2 bases, with 2 bases of the junction left unmatched. Germline CDR1 reads ENHRY; CDR2 reads SYGVKD. The CDR3 is made up of 16 amino acids. The CDR3 region is CAISESRGGTYNEQFF. CDR3 coding DNA: TGTGCCATCAGTGAGTCGCGGGGGGGAACCTACAATGAGCAGTTCTTC.

This clonotype was detected many times. The V gene is TRBV6-6, the J gene TRBJ1-3; no clear D gene. From germline, CDR1 is MNHNY and CDR2 SVGAGI (reference sequence). CDR3 size: 11 residues. Trimming took off 6 bases at V and 4 bases at J, with 4 bases between the two ends. The chain's CDR3 is CASRPGNTIYF. Here the CDR3 DNA reads TGTGCCAGCAGGCCAGGAAACACCATATATTTT.

In this sample, this clonotype turned up a few times. The chain employs TRBV20-1 and TRBJ1-1, with D possibly TRBD1 on 5 matching bases. The ends were cut back, 6 bases at V and 3 bases at J, with 17 bases in the middle. Germline values: CDR1 DFQATT, CDR2 SNEGSKA (reference sequence). This CDR3 has 14 amino acids. CDR3 nucleotides: TGCAGTGCGGAGAGGCCAGGGTCCGACACTGAAGCTTTCTTT. It codes for CSAERPGSDTEAFF.